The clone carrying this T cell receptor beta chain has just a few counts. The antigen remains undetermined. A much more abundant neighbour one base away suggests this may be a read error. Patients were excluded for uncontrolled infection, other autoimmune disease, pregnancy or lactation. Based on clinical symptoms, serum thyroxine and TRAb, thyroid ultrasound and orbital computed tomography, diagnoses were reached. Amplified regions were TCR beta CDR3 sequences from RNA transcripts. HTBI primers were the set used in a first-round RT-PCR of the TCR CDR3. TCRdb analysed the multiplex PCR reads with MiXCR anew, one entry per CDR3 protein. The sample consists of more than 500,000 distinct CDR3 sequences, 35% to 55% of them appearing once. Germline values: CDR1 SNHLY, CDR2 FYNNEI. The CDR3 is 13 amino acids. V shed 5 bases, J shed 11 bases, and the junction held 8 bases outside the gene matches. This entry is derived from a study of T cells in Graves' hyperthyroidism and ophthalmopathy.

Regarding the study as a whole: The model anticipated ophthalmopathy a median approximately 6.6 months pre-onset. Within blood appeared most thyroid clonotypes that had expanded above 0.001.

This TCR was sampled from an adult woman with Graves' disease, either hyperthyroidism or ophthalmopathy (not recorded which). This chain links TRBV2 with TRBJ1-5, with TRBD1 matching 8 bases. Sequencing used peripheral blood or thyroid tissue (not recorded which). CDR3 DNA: TGTGCCAGCAGTCGGACAGGGTCTGAGTCCCAGCATTTT. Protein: CASSRTGSESQHF. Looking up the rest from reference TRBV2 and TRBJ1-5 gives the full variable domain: EPEVTQTPSHQVTQMGQEVILRCVPISNHLYFYWYRQILGQKVEFLVSFYNNEISEKSEIFDDQFSVERPDGSNFTLKIRSTKLEDSAMYFCASSRTGSESQHFGDGTRLSIL.